The present T cell receptor beta chain was sequenced within a study of blood T cells in healthy people across ages. Donors gave around 9.8 milliliters of peripheral blood apiece. This clonotype was observed a few times. The antigen is not known. General study findings and limits: Higher diversity and more naive CD4+ cells were features of long-lived donors, compared to aged donors.

Germline lookup yields CDR1 SGHRS and CDR2 YFSETQ. The CDR3 runs 12 residues. The V end lost 4 bases, the J end lost 5 bases, and 9 bases lay between the germline ends. The second PCR ran roughly 6 to 11 cycles with a sample-barcoded 5' primer and J-beta primers. Each cDNA molecule carried a tag from a template-switch adaptor that contained 12 random nucleotides. At least 2.5 million CDR3-containing paired-end reads were obtained per sample. TCRdb independently ran MiXCR on the 5' RACE reads; one entry per CDR3 protein. In the table there are approximately 2,000,000 distinct CDR3 sequences, roughly two fifths of which are singletons.

The clonotype was recovered from a human donor in good health. Sequencing input: blood. The chain links TRBV5-1 to TRBJ1-1, with no clear D. The DNA of the CDR3 is TGCGCCAGCAGCATAATGGGGACTGAAGCTTTCTTT. Its translation: CASSIMGTEAFF.